A single sample gave rise to the 25 T cell receptor beta chains below, sequenced in a study of blood T cell repertoires in COVID-19. The data were produced by immunoSEQ multiplex PCR, yet TCRdb's version contains in-frame clones alone and is incomplete. The sample yields roughly 250,000 clones, roughly 82% seen once. The sequencing input was peripheral blood. These receptors originate from an elderly woman with active or convalescent COVID-19.

The chain links TRBV3-1 (or the pseudogene TRBV3-2) to TRBJ2-7; 10 nucleotides match TRBD2. J lost 6 bases, V lost 4 bases, and 15 bases had no gene match. The CDR3 contains 17 residues. Germline V gene data show CDR1 as LGHDT and CDR2 as YNNKEL (reference sequence). CDR3 amino acids: CASSPDVASGRMGEQYF. In nucleotides, the CDR3 is TGTGCCAGCAGCCCAGACGTGGCTAGCGGGAGAATGGGCGAGCAGTACTTC.

This clone was observed a handful of times. Other DNA sequences within the sample encode an identical CDR3. This chain links TRBV5-1 with TRBJ1-1, with 7 positions matching TRBD1. Germline lookup yields CDR1 SGHRS and CDR2 YFSETQ. Losses at the gene ends were 1 base for V and 4 bases for J; bases not matched to a gene: 4. The CDR3 has 14 amino acids. DNA of the CDR3: TGCGCCAGCAGCTTGATCCAGGGGGGCACTGAAGCTTTCTTT. Translating it yields CASSLIQGGTEAFF.

The gene calls are TRBV19 and TRBJ2-6, with TRBD1 matching 9 bases. CDR1 and CDR2 from the germline V gene are LNHDA and SQIVND (reference sequence). This CDR3 is built from 18 residues. The V segment lost 7 bases and the J segment 0 bases; nucleotides outside the gene matches: 10. CDR3 amino acids: CASMDRGRLYSGANVLTF. CDR3 sequence (DNA): TGTGCCAGTATGGACAGGGGCCGACTTTACTCTGGGGCCAACGTCCTGACTTTC.

This clone came up once. This chain uses TRBV6-5 with TRBJ2-5; tentatively, D is TRBD1 (6 bases). The CDR3 is made up of 16 amino acids. V was cut by 2 bases and J by 3 bases, with 16 bases left in between. Germline assignment: CDR1 MNHEY and CDR2 SVGAGI. Written as DNA, the CDR3 is TGTGCCAGCAGTTACCGGACAGTGCCCAATAAAGAGACCCAGTACTTC. Residues: CASSYRTVPNKETQYF.

The chain couples TRBV5-1 to TRBJ1-4; TRBD1 is a possible D gene (6 bases). Germline lookup yields CDR1 SGHRS and CDR2 YFSETQ. V was trimmed by 7 bases and J by 3 bases, leaving 13 bases between them. The CDR3 consists of 14 residues. DNA of the CDR3: TGCGCCAGCCGACAACAGGGCTCTAATGAAAAACTGTTTTTT. Its protein product is CASRQQGSNEKLFF.

This clone was seen just once. The genes are TRBV10-3 and TRBJ1-5; D not certain. The length of the CDR3 is 12 residues. Germline-derived CDR1 and CDR2 are ENHRY and SYGVKD. Deletions cut 8 bases from V and 1 base from J, with 6 bases between. In DNA, the CDR3 is TGTGCCATCGGCCCGAGCAATCAGCCCCAGCATTTT. This encodes CAIGPSNQPQHF.

J is TRBJ2-3 and V is TRBV10-3, with D possibly matching TRBD2 (5 bases). Between the trimmed V and J ends, which lost 11 bases and 4 bases, there was a span of 19 bases. CDR3 length: 14 amino acids. Germline CDR1 reads ENHRY; CDR2 reads SYGVKD. CDR3 region: CASTPGTGSDTQYF. Written as DNA, the CDR3 is TGTGCCTCGACCCCCGGAACGGGATCAGATACGCAGTATTTT.

The rearrangement joins TRBV5-1 to TRBJ2-7, with D tentatively TRBD1 (6 bases). The germline CDR1 and CDR2 sequences are SGHRS and YFSETQ. V lost 3 bases and J lost 2, with 12 bases in between. CDR3 length equals 14 residues. The DNA for the CDR3 is TGCGCCAGCAGCTGGGAGACAGGCCCCTACGAGCAGTACTTC. The encoded protein is CASSWETGPYEQYF.

The rearrangement uses TRBV5-1 and TRBJ2-3, with 12 bases identical to TRBD2. Germline assignment: CDR1 SGHRS and CDR2 YFSETQ. The CDR3 totals 18 residues. With 4 bases clipped from V and 1 base from J, the junction kept 10 bases outside the gene matches. The CDR3 region is CASSPGLGLAGRTDTQYF. In nucleotides, the CDR3 is TGCGCCAGCAGCCCCGGACTGGGACTAGCGGGTCGCACAGATACGCAGTATTTT.

The chain joins TRBV15 to TRBJ2-3, with 11 bases aligning to TRBD2. After removal of 4 bases from V and 2 bases from J, the junction contained 5 bases not matched to a gene. Germline V gene lookup returns CDR1 LNHNV and CDR2 YYDKDF (reference sequence). This CDR3 spans 16 amino acids. CDR3 nucleotides: TGTGCCACCAGCATAGGGACTAGCGGAGTCACAGATACGCAGTATTTT. This translates into CATSIGTSGVTDTQYF.

This clone was counted a single time. J is TRBJ1-3 and V is TRBV28; 7 positions agree with TRBD1. CDR3 size: 14 residues. Germline V gene data show CDR1 as MDHEN and CDR2 as SYDVKM. Germline trimming cut 7 bases from V and 2 bases from J; bases unmatched to any gene: 5. DNA of the CDR3: TGTGCCAGCACTCCGACAGGGACTGGAAACACCATATATTTT. Translating it yields CASTPTGTGNTIYF. The entire variable domain, with the rest obtained from reference TRBV28 and TRBJ1-3, is as follows: DVKVTQSSRYLVKRTGEKVFLECVQDMDHENMFWYRQDPGLGLRLIYFSYDVKMKEKGDIPEGYSVSREKKERFSLILESASTNQTSMYLCASTPTGTGNTIYFGEGSWLTVV.

The V gene is TRBV12-5, the J gene TRBJ2-5, with D possibly being TRBD1 (5 bases). The CDR3 contains 13 residues. Between the trimmed V and J ends, which lost 2 bases and 2 bases, there was a span of 6 bases. Looked up from germline, CDR1 is LGHNT and CDR2 is FRNRAP. The CDR3 loop reads CASGLSGQETQYF. CDR3 bases: TGTGCTAGTGGTTTGTCAGGGCAAGAGACCCAGTACTTC.

This chain links TRBV5-1 with TRBJ1-2; possibly TRBD1 for D (5 bases). The V end was cut by 4 bases, the J end by 4 bases, with 20 bases between. CDR3 size: 16 residues. CDR1 and CDR2 (germline): SGHRS, YFSETQ. The DNA for the CDR3 is TGCGCCAGCAGCCCGGCCACTCCAGGGCGCGGCTATGGCTACACCTTC. It is translated as CASSPATPGRGYGYTF. Based on the CDR3 plus reference TRBV5-1 and TRBJ1-2, the full variable domain is KAGVTQTPRYLIKTRGQQVTLSCSPISGHRSVSWYQQTPGQGLQFLFEYFSETQRNKGNFPGRFSGRQFSNSRSEMNVSTLELGDSALYLCASSPATPGRGYGYTFGSGTRLTVV.

The rearrangement links TRBV7-2 to TRBJ2-5, with 8 bases lining up with TRBD1. The trim removed 5 bases at V and 4 bases at J, leaving 9 bases unmatched. From germline, CDR1 is SGHTA and CDR2 FQGNSA. This CDR3 spans 15 amino acids. Written as DNA, the CDR3 is TGTGCCAGCAGCATTTGGACAGGGCGAGGAGAGACCCAGTACTTC. This translates into CASSIWTGRGETQYF.

The CDR3 DNA follows: TGTGCCAGCAGCTTAGGCAGGCACAAAACGAACACCGGGGAGCTGTTTTTT. Translating gives CASSLGRHKTNTGELFF. This chain uses TRBV7-8 with TRBJ2-2; unclear D gene. Germline loops: CDR1 SGHVS, CDR2 FQNEAQ. This CDR3 spans 17 amino acids. Deletions cut 1 base from V and 0 bases from J, with 12 bases between.

This chain connects TRBV2 to TRBJ1-6; a weak D match, TRBD1 (5 bases). There are 16 residues in the CDR3. V was clipped by 0 bases and J by 7 bases, with 13 bases between them. The germline V gene encodes CDR1 SNHLY and CDR2 FYNNEI. The CDR3 DNA reads TGTGCCAGCAGTGAAGCCGCGGGACGGACGAATTCACCCCTCCACTTT. Protein product: CASSEAAGRTNSPLHF. Using reference TRBV2 and TRBJ1-6 for the parts outside the CDR3, the full variable domain is EPEVTQTPSHQVTQMGQEVILRCVPISNHLYFYWYRQILGQKVEFLVSFYNNEISEKSEIFDDQFSVERPDGSNFTLKIRSTKLEDSAMYFCASSEAAGRTNSPLHFGNGTRLTVT.

The chain carries TRBV4-2 and TRBJ1-2; 8 nucleotides align to TRBD1. The CDR3 runs to 16 residues. Looked up from germline, CDR1 is LGHNA and CDR2 is YNFKEQ. The V and J ends lost 0 bases and 6 bases, in that order; junction bases with no gene match: 9. As DNA, the CDR3 is TGTGCCAGCAGCCAAGATCGGGGACAGGCCTCCCATGGCTACACCTTC. Amino acids: CASSQDRGQASHGYTF.

The CDR3 loop reads CASRPRGRGDTEAFF. As DNA, the CDR3 is TGTGCCAGTAGGCCTCGAGGACGGGGGGACACTGAAGCTTTCTTT. The chain recombines TRBV19 with TRBJ1-1, with TRBD1 as a possible D gene (5 bases). CDR1 and CDR2 from the germline V gene are LNHDA and SQIVND (reference sequence). The CDR3 runs to 15 residues. Trimming took off 6 bases at V and 3 bases at J, with 17 bases between the two ends.

This clone occurred once. The chain is built from TRBV10-2 and TRBJ2-1, with 11 bases matching TRBD2. Germline trimming cut 4 bases from V and 6 bases from J; bases unmatched to any gene: 14. This CDR3 has 18 amino acids. CDR1 and CDR2 (germline): WSHSY, SAAADI. The CDR3 DNA is TGCGCCAGCAGTGGCTTAGGCCGGACTAGCGGGCTCCTCAATGAGCAGTTCTTC. Translated: CASSGLGRTSGLLNEQFF.

J is TRBJ1-3 and V is TRBV6-5; D gene unclear. The CDR3 is made up of 11 amino acids. Between the trimmed V and J ends, which lost 6 bases and 4 bases, there was a span of 4 bases. Germline CDR1 MNHEY, CDR2 SVGAGI. CDR3 nucleotide sequence: TGTGCCAGCAGCAGAGGAAACACCATATATTTT. This encodes CASSRGNTIYF.

V gene TRBV21-1 combines with J gene TRBJ1-5; TRBD1 was called by the table and not checked on the DNA. TRBV21-1 is a pseudogene. This CDR3 has 15 amino acids. The CDR3, as DNA: TGTGCCAGCAGCGTCAAGGACAAAGGCAATCAGCCCCAGCATTTT. Translation gives CASSVKDKGNQPQHF.

This sequence joins TRBV18 and TRBJ1-6; D gene unclear. CDR1 KGHSH and CDR2 LQKENI come from the germline V gene. V was pared by 0 bases and J by 10 bases, with 10 bases between. The CDR3 contains 14 residues. For the CDR3, the DNA is TGTGCCAGCTCACCACCGGAGGGAAACTCACCCCTCCACTTT. This sequence encodes CASSPPEGNSPLHF.

This clone came up a few times. V and J are TRBV2 and TRBJ1-2; a possible D gene is TRBD1 (5 bases). Germline V lookup: CDR1 SNHLY, CDR2 FYNNEI. V dropped 0 bases and J dropped 4 bases, with 12 bases sitting between them. The length of the CDR3 is 15 residues. CDR3 protein: CASSEAGGGFYGYTF. CDR3 coding DNA: TGTGCCAGCAGTGAAGCTGGGGGAGGCTTCTATGGCTACACCTTC.

This clone came up a few times. This rearrangement joins TRBV30 to TRBJ1-2, with TRBD1 identical over 7 bases. V was clipped by 5 bases and J by 7 bases; unmatched bases: 13. CDR3 length: 14 residues. Germline V gene lookup returns CDR1 GTSNPN and CDR2 SVGIG (reference sequence). The CDR3 coding sequence is TGTGCCTGGGCTGAAGACAGGGAAAGGGTTGGCTACACCTTC. Translating it yields CAWAEDRERVGYTF.

The chain uses TRBV5-4 and TRBJ2-7; D perhaps matches TRBD2 (7 bases). CDR3 length: 16 amino acids. V lost 4 bases, J lost 3 bases, and 20 bases lay in between. Germline V gene lookup returns CDR1 SGHNT and CDR2 YYREEE (reference sequence). CDR3 coding DNA: TGTGCCAGCAGCCGACCCCAGGGGAGGGCAAACTACGAGCAGTACTTC. Protein product: CASSRPQGRANYEQYF. Supplemented by reference TRBV5-4 and TRBJ2-7, the full variable domain reads ETGVTQSPTHLIKTRGQQVTLRCSSQSGHNTVSWYQQALGQGPQFIFQYYREEENGRGNFPPRFSGLQFPNYSSELNVNALELDDSALYLCASSRPQGRANYEQYFGPGTRLTVT.